Ten or more counts support the clone carrying this TCR beta chain. The sample belongs to a study of T cells in Graves' hyperthyroidism and ophthalmopathy. Between the trimmed V and J ends, which lost 4 bases and 4 bases, there was a span of 7 bases. This CDR3 contains 11 residues. The germline CDR1 and CDR2 sequences are GTSNPN and SVGIG (reference sequence). There were TCR beta CDR3 regions amplified from RNA transcripts. HTBI primers were the set used in a first-round RT-PCR of the TCR CDR3. In TCRdb, the multiplex PCR reads were re-called with MiXCR into one record per CDR3 protein. The repertoire holds about 350,000 distinct CDR3 sequences, around 18% seen once, with roughly 16% in the top ten.

The V call is TRBV30, the J call TRBJ1-1; weak D call: TRBD1 (5 bases). The sequenced material came from blood. The TCR originated in a woman in her thirties or forties with Graves' ophthalmopathy. The CDR3 region has the DNA TGTGCCTGGACCCAGGGCACTGAAGCTTTCTTT. Amino acids: CAWTQGTEAFF. Filled out from reference TRBV30 and TRBJ1-1, the complete variable domain reads SQTIHQWPATLVQPVGSPLSLECTVEGTSNPNLYWYRQAAGRGLQLLFYSVGIGQISSEVPQNLSASRPQDRQFILSSKKLLLSDSGFYLCAWTQGTEAFFGQGTRLTVV.